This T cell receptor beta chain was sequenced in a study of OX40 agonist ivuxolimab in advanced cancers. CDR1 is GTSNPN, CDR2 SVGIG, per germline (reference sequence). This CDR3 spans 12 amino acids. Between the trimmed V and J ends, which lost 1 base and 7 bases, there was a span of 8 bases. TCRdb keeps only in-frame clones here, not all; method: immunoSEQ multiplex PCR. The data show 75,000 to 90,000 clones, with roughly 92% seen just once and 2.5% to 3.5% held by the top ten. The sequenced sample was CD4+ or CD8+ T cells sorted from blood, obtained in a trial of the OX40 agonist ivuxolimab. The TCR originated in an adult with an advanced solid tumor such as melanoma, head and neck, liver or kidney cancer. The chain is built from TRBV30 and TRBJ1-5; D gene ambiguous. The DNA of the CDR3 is TGTGCCTGGAGTGGGTTCGGACAGCCCCAGCATTTT. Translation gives CAWSGFGQPQHF.